The clone carrying this T cell receptor beta chain was detected a few times. Its specificity is unknown. The investigators reverse transcribed all of the isolated RNA, so they sequenced expressed TCRB transcripts. TCRdb's table, derived via immunoSEQ multiplex PCR, lists solely in-frame clones and lacks some. The sample records almost 350,000 clones, roughly 9% being singletons. These data come from a study of beta chain features in type 1 diabetes. Study-wide results and caveats: Among patients with Type 1 diabetes, TCRB CDR3s were moderately but significantly shorter in every one of the four CD4+ subsets.

Sequences were obtained from central memory CD4+ T cells from blood. The clonotype comes from a man aged 30 to 39 with type 1 diabetes.

The CDR3 DNA is TGTGCCAGCGGGATGGGACAGGGTGGCAATCAGCCCCAGCATTTT. It specifies CASGMGQGGNQPQHF. This chain uses TRBV27 with TRBJ1-5, with TRBD1 matching 9 bases. Germline values: CDR1 MNHEY, CDR2 SMNVEV (reference sequence). After removal of 8 bases from V and 2 bases from J, the junction contained 7 bases not matched to a gene. This CDR3 spans 15 amino acids.